Listed below are T cell receptor beta chains from one sample, sequenced in a study of tumor-infiltrating lymphocytes in oesophageal squamous cell carcinoma. TCRdb redid the calling of the PCR reads with MiXCR, one entry per CDR3 protein. This repertoire shows 12,000 or so distinct CDR3 sequences, less than 55% found once; its top ten account for under 55%. Input material: esophageal tumor tissue. The receptor set was obtained from a female donor with esophageal squamous cell carcinoma. Both conserved end residues are part of each CDR3. Each record gives: clone size, J gene, D gene, V gene, CDR3 protein, CDR3 DNA. A D gene is named only where the DNA matches it firmly. Clone sizes are given selectively: once, few, many, or a class where the clone is expanded.

size: NA
J: TRBJ2-5
D: NA
V: TRBV27
CDR3: CASSRGGQLRETQYF
DNA: TGTGCCAGCTCTCGCGGAGGACAGCTGAGGGAGACCCAGTACTTC

size: once
J: TRBJ2-3
D: TRBD2
V: TRBV11-2
CDR3: CASSLEGGSGVDTQYF
DNA: TGTGCCAGCAGCTTGGAGGGCGGGAGCGGGGTAGATACGCAGTATTTT

size: NA
J: TRBJ2-7
D: TRBD1
V: TRBV10-1
CDR3: CASSTADRYNEQYF
DNA: TGCGCCAGCAGTACGGCGGACAGGTACAATGAGCAGTACTTC

size: few
J: TRBJ2-1
D: TRBD1
V: TRBV7-6
CDR3: CASSWTGGAHNEQFF
DNA: TGTGCCAGCAGCTGGACAGGGGGCGCCCACAATGAGCAGTTCTTC

size: NA
J: TRBJ2-1
D: TRBD2
V: TRBV7-2
CDR3: CASSLSSGGNNEQFF
DNA: TGTGCCAGCAGCCTCTCGAGCGGGGGTAACAATGAGCAGTTCTTC

size: NA
J: TRBJ2-7
D: TRBD1
V: TRBV7-2
CDR3: CASSPTGVSEQYF
DNA: TGTGCCAGCAGCCCGACAGGGGTCTCCGAGCAGTACTTC

size: few
J: TRBJ2-5
D: NA
V: TRBV7-8
CDR3: CASSPRETQYF
DNA: TGTGCCAGCAGTCCCCGAGAGACCCAGTACTTC

size: few
J: TRBJ2-7
D: NA
V: TRBV6-1
CDR3: CASRPGLSYEQYF
DNA: TGTGCCAGCAGACCGGGGCTCTCCTACGAGCAGTACTTC

size: NA
J: TRBJ1-1
D: NA
V: TRBV7-6
CDR3: CASSSAENTEAFF
DNA: TGTGCCAGCAGCTCCGCAGAGAACACTGAAGCTTTCTTT